This section outlines one T cell receptor (beta chain) sequence together with its context. The antigen is unknown. Possible read error: a much larger clone is one base away. RNA isolated from unsorted whole blood supplied the blood RNA, with germline DNA also extracted. The sample is drawn from a study of tumor-infiltrating lymphocytes in primary liver carcinoma. About the study: Primary liver carcinoma, confirmed by histopathology, was surgically resected. Donors had hepatocellular carcinoma or combined HCC and intrahepatic cholangiocarcinoma. General study results and limits: Bulk unsorted samples prevented comparison of CD4+ and CD8+ repertoires.

From around 0.5 ug total RNA, TCR beta cDNA was generated with a primer in the constant region. Slightly modified ARM-PCR, run as three nested multiplex PCR rounds, produced the TCR beta libraries. TCRdb re-derived calls from the multiplex PCR reads in MiXCR, one entry per CDR3 protein. Among some 320,000 distinct CDR3 sequences listed, roughly two thirds were seen once. The origin of this receptor is a man aged 35-49 years with primary liver carcinoma and hepatitis B virus infection. Sequenced sample: peripheral blood.

The CDR3 DNA follows: TGTGCCAGCAGCCAAGATCCTAATAGCGGTTACGAGCATTACTTC. Its translation is CASSQDPNSGYEHYF. V and J are TRBV4-2 and TRBJ2-7; weak D call: TRBD2 (6 bases). This CDR3 contains 15 residues. Germline lookup yields CDR1 LGHNA and CDR2 YNFKEQ.